Each of the 28 T cell receptor beta chains below was sequenced from the same sample in a study of cytomegalovirus exposure and HLA in healthy donors. Profiled with immunoSEQ multiplex PCR; TCRdb holds only in-frame clones, not every one. The sample lists around 250,000 clones; 90% were seen once. Sequenced: PBMCs. Receptors were obtained from a woman aged 18-29 years in good health and CMV-seronegative.

The gene calls are TRBV5-1 and TRBJ1-1; D is ambiguous. The germline CDR1 and CDR2 sequences are SGHRS and YFSETQ. The CDR3 has 14 amino acids. V was pared by 5 bases and J by 3 bases, with 14 bases between. In nucleotides, the CDR3 is TGCGCCAGCAGAAGAAGATATCAGGACACTGAAGCTTTCTTT. Translating it yields CASRRRYQDTEAFF.

The CDR3 bases are TGCGCCAGCAGCCAAGTAGCTAACACCGGGGAGCTGTTTTTT. It specifies CASSQVANTGELFF. The rearrangement joins TRBV4-1 to TRBJ2-2, with D hard to call. CDR1 is MGHRA and CDR2 is YSYEKL in the germline V gene. The CDR3 is 14 residues long. Trimming removed 1 base from V and 2 bases from J, with 5 bases in between.

V is TRBV12-5 and J is TRBJ1-1; 7 bases line up with TRBD1. The germline V gene has CDR1 LGHNT and CDR2 FRNRAP. The V gene end was trimmed by 3 bases and the J gene end by 1 base; junction bases not matched to a gene: 5. The length of the CDR3 is 15 residues. CDR3 sequence reads: CASGLSTGANTEAFF. The DNA for the CDR3 is TGTGCTAGTGGTTTATCAACAGGGGCGAACACTGAAGCTTTCTTT.

The gene calls are TRBV5-4 and TRBJ2-7; TRBD2 matches 10 bases. CDR1 and CDR2 (germline): SGHNT, YYREEE (reference sequence). CDR3 length: 14 residues. The trim removed 4 bases at V and 2 bases at J, leaving 3 bases unmatched. The CDR3 spells CASSVSGGPYEQYF. The CDR3 nucleotides are TGTGCCAGCAGCGTTAGCGGGGGGCCCTACGAGCAGTACTTC.

The rearrangement links TRBV15 to TRBJ2-5; 7 positions match TRBD1. V lost 0 bases and J lost 4; bases outside the gene matches: 5. The CDR3 runs to 15 residues. CDR1 is LNHNV, CDR2 YYDKDF, per germline (reference sequence). The CDR3 DNA reads TGTGCCACCAGCAGAGATCGGCCAGGGGGAGAGACCCAGTACTTC. Protein: CATSRDRPGGETQYF.

The gene calls are TRBV6-5 and TRBJ2-7; D might be TRBD1 (5 bases). The CDR3 runs 11 residues. V was pared by 7 bases and J by 4 bases, with 8 bases between. CDR1 is MNHEY, CDR2 SVGAGI, per germline. This chain's CDR3 is CASKGLYEQYF. CDR3 DNA sequence: TGTGCCAGCAAGGGGCTATACGAGCAGTACTTC.

This sequence joins TRBV28 and TRBJ1-1; tentative D call: TRBD1 (6 bases). The CDR3 extends over 13 amino acids. V shed 6 bases and J shed 5 bases, with 13 bases lying between them. CDR1 and CDR2 from the germline V gene are MDHEN and SYDVKM. CDR3 amino acids: CASRPTGLTEAFF. In DNA, the CDR3 is TGTGCCAGCAGGCCGACAGGTTTGACTGAAGCTTTCTTT.

This chain connects TRBV5-1 to TRBJ1-4; possibly TRBD1 for D (6 bases). V shed 0 bases and J shed 5 bases, with 11 bases lying between them. This CDR3 has 15 residues. CDR1 SGHRS and CDR2 YFSETQ come from the germline V gene. The CDR3 is CASSLEGRGNEKLFF. CDR3 bases: TGCGCCAGCAGCTTGGAGGGGAGGGGGAATGAAAAACTGTTTTTT.

The chain joins TRBV6-5 to TRBJ1-2; 8 positions match TRBD1. There are 16 residues in the CDR3. The trim removed 0 bases at V and 5 bases at J, leaving 8 bases unmatched. From germline, CDR1 is MNHEY and CDR2 SVGAGI. For the CDR3, the DNA is TGTGCCAGCAGTTACTCAGCGGCAGGGGGCTGGTATGGCTACACCTTC. This gives the protein CASSYSAAGGWYGYTF.

A few counts support this clone. V is TRBV19 and J is TRBJ1-1, with a possible D match to TRBD1 (6 bases). Trimming took 7 bases from V and 3 from J, leaving 12 bases between them. The CDR3 contains 13 residues. Germline assignment: CDR1 LNHDA and CDR2 SQIVND (reference sequence). This CDR3 reads CASNGGLDTEAFF. CDR3 DNA sequence: TGTGCCAGTAATGGGGGCCTCGACACTGAAGCTTTCTTT.

The chain is built from TRBV10-2 and TRBJ1-1, with TRBD1 identical over 8 bases. Germline V gene lookup returns CDR1 WSHSY and CDR2 SAAADI. Germline trimming cut 5 bases from V and 1 base from J; bases unmatched to any gene: 3. This CDR3 contains 14 residues. DNA of the CDR3: TGCGCCAGCAGTCGGACAGGGAGGAACACTGAAGCTTTCTTT. Translating it yields CASSRTGRNTEAFF.

The rearrangement uses TRBV2 and TRBJ1-4, with D maybe TRBD1 (6 bases). Germline loops: CDR1 SNHLY, CDR2 FYNNEI. V was cut by 5 bases and J by 5 bases, with 15 bases left in between. This CDR3 spans 15 amino acids. This chain's CDR3 is CASSKAGGGNEKLFF. The CDR3 nucleotides read TGTGCCAGCAGTAAGGCGGGGGGGGGCAATGAAAAACTGTTTTTT.

The chain employs TRBV5-1 and TRBJ2-3, with D possibly matching TRBD2 (5 bases). The V and J ends lost 1 base and 0 bases respectively, with 12 bases between them. This CDR3 contains 16 residues. Per germline, CDR1 SGHRS and CDR2 YFSETQ. This chain's CDR3 is CASSLSGWGSTDTQYF. The CDR3 DNA sequence: TGCGCCAGCAGCTTGTCGGGGTGGGGTAGCACAGATACGCAGTATTTT.

The chain uses TRBV5-1 and TRBJ2-1, with D tentatively TRBD2 (6 bases). V lost 3 bases to trimming and J lost 5 bases, with 15 bases between them. CDR1 is SGHRS, CDR2 YFSETQ, per germline. The CDR3 extends over 15 amino acids. This CDR3 is CASSSGPEGHNEQFF. The CDR3 bases are TGCGCCAGCAGCTCCGGACCGGAGGGTCACAATGAGCAGTTCTTC.

V usage is TRBV11-2 and J usage is TRBJ2-1, with TRBD2 identical over 12 bases. J was trimmed by 7 bases and V by 0 bases; bases with no gene match: 7. The CDR3 has 17 amino acids. Looked up from germline, CDR1 is SGHAT and CDR2 is FQNNGV. The CDR3 region is CASSLDGTSGRGNEQFF. Here the CDR3 DNA reads TGTGCCAGCAGCTTAGACGGGACTAGCGGGCGGGGGAATGAGCAGTTCTTC.

The chain has TRBV2 and TRBJ2-1, with 10 bases matching TRBD1. Trimming cost V 6 bases and J 1 base; bases outside gene matches: 12. The CDR3 spans 18 residues. The germline gives CDR1 SNHLY, CDR2 FYNNEI. This CDR3 reads CASRGGQGVTRSYNEQFF. In DNA, the CDR3 is TGTGCCAGCAGGGGAGGACAGGGGGTAACGAGGTCCTACAATGAGCAGTTCTTC.

This chain uses TRBV29-1 with TRBJ1-1; the D is unclear. This CDR3 has 13 amino acids. Germline V CDR1 and CDR2: SQVTM, ANQGSEA. With 0 bases removed from V and 0 bases from J, the gap between germline ends came to 5 bases. The CDR3 reads CSVEEQLNTEAFF. The DNA of the CDR3 is TGCAGCGTTGAAGAACAACTGAACACTGAAGCTTTCTTT. Full variable domain (missing parts from reference TRBV29-1 and TRBJ1-1): SAVISQKPSRDICQRGTSLTIQCQVDSQVTMMFWYRQQPGQSLTLIATANQGSEATYESGFVIDKFPISRPNLTFSTLTVSNMSPEDSSIYLCSVEEQLNTEAFFGQGTRLTVV.

The chain uses TRBV30 and TRBJ1-4; the match to TRBD1 covers 7 bases. CDR1 and CDR2 (germline): GTSNPN, SVGIG (reference sequence). Trimming removed 1 base from V and 6 bases from J; junction bases left unmatched: 2. The CDR3 is 13 residues long. CDR3 nucleotide sequence: TGTGCCTGGAGTGGACAGGGATATGAAAAACTGTTTTTT. Its translation is CAWSGQGYEKLFF.

The chain uses TRBV4-1 and TRBJ1-6; 9 bases fit TRBD1. CDR3 size: 15 residues. V trimming: 4 bases; J trimming: 5 bases; junction bases outside the gene matches: 3. Germline V gene data show CDR1 as MGHRA and CDR2 as YSYEKL. The CDR3 coding sequence is TGCGCCAGCAGCCGCACAGGGGGCGATAATTCACCCCTCCACTTT. This encodes CASSRTGGDNSPLHF.

This chain uses TRBV30 with TRBJ1-5; D may be TRBD1 (5 bases). Trimming cost V 1 base and J 4 bases, with 11 bases left between them. Germline V gene sequence: CDR1 GTSNPN, CDR2 SVGIG (reference sequence). The CDR3 consists of 14 residues. The CDR3 protein is CAWSGQGGNQPQHF. CDR3 DNA sequence: TGTGCCTGGAGTGGGCAGGGCGGTAATCAGCCCCAGCATTTT.

The chain has TRBV7-8 and TRBJ2-2; possible D gene TRBD2, 6 bases. The CDR3 totals 14 residues. CDR1 and CDR2 from the germline V gene are SGHVS and FQNEAQ. V dropped 3 bases and J dropped 4 bases, with 9 bases sitting between them. CDR3 in DNA: TGTGCCAGCAGCTTGGGGACTTTCACCGGGGAGCTGTTTTTT. It yields the protein CASSLGTFTGELFF.

The chain links TRBV14 to TRBJ2-7; no definite D call. V was trimmed by 5 bases and J by 0 bases, leaving 8 bases between them. In germline, CDR1 is SGHDN, CDR2 FVKESK. This CDR3 spans 13 amino acids. The CDR3 sequence: CASSTYVSYEQYF. The CDR3 bases are TGTGCCAGCAGCACTTACGTCTCCTACGAGCAGTACTTC.

This rearrangement joins TRBV5-1 to TRBJ2-2; maybe TRBD2 (6 bases). The V gene's germline CDR1 is SGHRS and CDR2 YFSETQ. This CDR3 spans 17 amino acids. V was pared by 1 base and J by 0 bases, with 13 bases between. The CDR3 sequence: CASSLTPPGANTGELFF. The DNA for the CDR3 is TGCGCCAGCAGCTTGACCCCTCCGGGGGCGAACACCGGGGAGCTGTTTTTT.

J is TRBJ2-7 and V is TRBV10-2; 11 nucleotides agree with TRBD2. V shed 4 bases, J shed 5 bases, and the junction held 7 bases outside the gene matches. Germline-derived CDR1 and CDR2 are WSHSY and SAAADI. This CDR3 has 15 residues. The CDR3 bases are TGCGCCAGCAGTGGGGTAGCGGGGGGGAACGACGAGCAGTACTTC. It encodes CASSGVAGGNDEQYF.

The V call is TRBV30, the J call TRBJ1-3, with TRBD1 matching 7 bases. The length of the CDR3 is 15 residues. Germline loops: CDR1 GTSNPN, CDR2 SVGIG (reference sequence). V shed 1 base and J 0 bases; nucleotides not matched to a gene: 3. CDR3 DNA sequence: TGTGCCTGGAGTGCGGGACAGTCCTCTGGAAACACCATATATTTT. Translated, it gives CAWSAGQSSGNTIYF. The variable domain in full, completed from reference TRBV30 and TRBJ1-3, reads SQTIHQWPATLVQPVGSPLSLECTVEGTSNPNLYWYRQAAGRGLQLLFYSVGIGQISSEVPQNLSASRPQDRQFILSSKKLLLSDSGFYLCAWSAGQSSGNTIYFGEGSWLTVV.

The chain carries TRBV6-5 and TRBJ2-5, with D possibly TRBD2 on 5 matching bases. CDR3 length: 13 amino acids. Trimming cost V 4 bases and J 5 bases, with 11 bases left between them. Germline CDR1 and CDR2: MNHEY and SVGAGI. This CDR3 is CASSFDYLETQYF. The CDR3 nucleotides are TGTGCCAGCAGTTTCGACTACCTGGAGACCCAGTACTTC.

This chain links TRBV7-3 with TRBJ1-1; D gene uncertain. Trimming removed 2 bases at V and 1 base at J, with 5 bases between. The CDR3 loop spans 13 amino acids. Germline CDR1 is SGHTA and CDR2 is FQGTGA. The CDR3 loop is CASSLSRNTEAFF. The CDR3 coding sequence is TGTGCCAGCAGCTTATCCCGGAACACTGAAGCTTTCTTT.

The CDR3: CASSLGQAQETQYF. DNA of the CDR3: TGTGCCAGCAGCTTGGGACAGGCGCAAGAGACCCAGTACTTC. The V call is TRBV5-4, the J call TRBJ2-5, with D perhaps matching TRBD1 (6 bases). V shed 0 bases and J shed 2 bases, with 8 bases lying between them. Germline assignment: CDR1 SGHNT and CDR2 YYREEE (reference sequence). CDR3 length: 14 amino acids.